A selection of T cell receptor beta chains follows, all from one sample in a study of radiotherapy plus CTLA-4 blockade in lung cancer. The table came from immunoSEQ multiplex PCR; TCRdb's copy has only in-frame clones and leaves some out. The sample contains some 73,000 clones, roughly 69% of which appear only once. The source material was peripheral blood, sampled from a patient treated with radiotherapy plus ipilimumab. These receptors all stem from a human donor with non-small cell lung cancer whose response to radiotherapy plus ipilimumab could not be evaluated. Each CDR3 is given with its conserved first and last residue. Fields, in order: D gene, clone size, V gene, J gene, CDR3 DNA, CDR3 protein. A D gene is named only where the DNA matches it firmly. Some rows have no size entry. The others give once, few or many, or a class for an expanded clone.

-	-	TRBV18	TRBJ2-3	TGTGCCAGCTCCGGGGCAGGGGTCACTAGCACAGATACGCAGTATTTT	CASSGAGVTSTDTQYF
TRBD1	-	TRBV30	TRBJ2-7	TGTGCCTGGAGTAAGGGACAGGGCTACGAGCAGTACTTC	CAWSKGQGYEQYF
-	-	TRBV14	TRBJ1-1	TGTGCCAGCAGCCAAGATCACGGGAACACTGAAGCTTTCTTT	CASSQDHGNTEAFF
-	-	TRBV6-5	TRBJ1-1	TGTGCCAGCAGTGACAGGTTAGGGAACACTGAAGCTTTCTTT	CASSDRLGNTEAFF
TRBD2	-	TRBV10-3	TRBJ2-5	TGTGCCATCAAGATTAGCGGGGGTGACCAAGAGACCCAGTACTTC	CAIKISGGDQETQYF
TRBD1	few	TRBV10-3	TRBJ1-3	TGTGCCATCAGATGGGACAGGGCGGACACCATATATTTT	CAIRWDRADTIYF
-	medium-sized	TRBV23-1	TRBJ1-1	TGCGCCAGCATGACAGGGAACACTGAAGCTTTCTTT	CASMTGNTEAFF
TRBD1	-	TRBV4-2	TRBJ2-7	TGTGCCAGCAGCCAACGGACAGGGCCCTACGAGCAGTACTTC	CASSQRTGPYEQYF
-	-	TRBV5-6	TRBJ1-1	TGTGCCAGCAGCTTCTGGAACCAGGGTACCGAAGCTTTCTTT	CASSFWNQGTEAFF
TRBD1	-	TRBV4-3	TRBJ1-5	TGCGCCAGCAGCCACTCTCGGACAGGGAACAATCAGCCCCAGCATTTT	CASSHSRTGNNQPQHF
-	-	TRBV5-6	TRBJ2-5	TGTGCCAGCAGCTTGAGGACAGTTGTTTCTAAAGAGACCCAGTACTTC	CASSLRTVVSKETQYF
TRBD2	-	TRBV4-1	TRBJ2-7	TGCGCCAGCAGCCAAGCTCTAGCGGGCCCCTACGAGCAGTACTTC	CASSQALAGPYEQYF